The rows below give T cell receptor beta chains drawn from one sample of a study of early T cells in non-severe SARS-CoV-2 infection. Via MiXCR, TCRdb re-called the 5' RACE reads, giving one row per CDR3 protein. The sample lists over 70,000 distinct CDR3 sequences; about 14% were seen once. The starting material was whole blood, obtained at baseline. All receptors come from an adult who was a healthcare worker with PCR-confirmed SARS-CoV-2 infection or an uninfected control (not recorded which). Each CDR3 is given with its conserved first and last residue. A D gene is named only where the DNA matches it firmly. Expanded clones are given a class, and other clones once, few, many or no size at all.

D | J | size | V | DNA | CDR3
TRBD1 | TRBJ1-1 | many | TRBV29-1 | TGCAGCGTTTGGGACAGGGGGAACACTGAAGCTTTCTTT | CSVWDRGNTEAFF
NA | TRBJ1-4 | few | TRBV28 | TGTGCCAGCAGTTTCAGGCGGGGCGGGAGCGAAAAACTGTTTTTT | CASSFRRGGSEKLFF
NA | TRBJ2-3 | many | TRBV7-8 | TGTGCCAGCAGCCGACGAAAAGATACGCAGTATTTT | CASSRRKDTQYF
NA | TRBJ2-1 | NA | TRBV2 | TGTGCCAGCAGTGATCTAGCAACGCATGAGCAGTTCTTC | CASSDLATHEQFF
NA | TRBJ2-3 | NA | TRBV28 | TGTGCCAGCAGTCCTACGGTAAAGTATACGCAGTATTTT | CASSPTVKYTQYF
TRBD2 | TRBJ2-7 | NA | TRBV19 | TGTGCCAGTAGTTCCGGGACTAGCGGGAAGTACGAGCAGTACTTC | CASSSGTSGKYEQYF
NA | TRBJ2-7 | NA | TRBV9 | TGTGCCAGCAGCGTAGGATCGGGGTCCTACGAGCAGTACTTC | CASSVGSGSYEQYF
NA | TRBJ2-5 | NA | TRBV27 | TGTGCCACTTCCCGGCGGGGTATAGAGACCCAGTACTTC | CATSRRGIETQYF
NA | TRBJ1-1 | few | TRBV9 | TGTGCCAGCAGCGTAGGGTCAGGGAGAACTGAAGCTTTCTTT | CASSVGSGRTEAFF
TRBD2 | TRBJ2-1 | many | TRBV20-1 | TGCAGTGCGCCGAGCCTAGCGGGAGATAATGAGCAGTTCTTC | CSAPSLAGDNEQFF
NA | TRBJ2-3 | NA | TRBV19 | TGTGCCAGTAGTATGGGAGGCGGGATCACAGATACGCAGTATTTT | CASSMGGGITDTQYF
TRBD2 | TRBJ2-3 | many | TRBV20-1 | TGCAGTGAGCGGGGGCCTACAGATACGCAGTATTTT | CSERGPTDTQYF
TRBD1 | TRBJ1-4 | NA | TRBV18 | TGTGCCAGCTCCCGACAGGGGAATAATGAAAAACTGTTTTTT | CASSRQGNNEKLFF
TRBD2 | TRBJ2-7 | NA | TRBV7-2 | TGTGCCAGCAGCTCTACCCTTGGGACTAGCGGACACTCCTACGAGCAGTACTTC | CASSSTLGTSGHSYEQYF
NA | TRBJ1-1 | NA | TRBV7-2 | TGTGCCAGCAGCTTAGGAGCGAAGGTATGGGGCACTGAAGCTTTCTTT | CASSLGAKVWGTEAFF
TRBD2 | TRBJ2-3 | NA | TRBV19 | TGTGCCAGTAGTCAAGGACTAGCGTCAGATACGCAGTATTTT | CASSQGLASDTQYF
TRBD2 | TRBJ2-7 | NA | TRBV3-1 | TGTGCCAGCAGCCAGGTAGCGGGACTCTACGAGCAGTACTTC | CASSQVAGLYEQYF
TRBD2 | TRBJ2-3 | many | TRBV27 | TGTGCCAGCAGGGGACTAGCGGGGCCCACAGATACGCAGTATTTT | CASRGLAGPTDTQYF
TRBD1 | TRBJ2-2 | few | TRBV7-6 | TGTGCCAGCAGCTTAGTGGCGGGACAGGGGAAGGGCACCGGGGAGCTGTTTTTT | CASSLVAGQGKGTGELFF
NA | TRBJ1-1 | few | TRBV6-5 | TGTGCCAGCAATGGGGCCACTGAAGCTTTCTTT | CASNGATEAFF
NA | TRBJ2-7 | few | TRBV7-2 | TGTGCCAGCAGCTTTATGCCAGCCTCCTACGAGCAGTACTTC | CASSFMPASYEQYF
TRBD2 | TRBJ2-3 | once | TRBV7-8 | TGTGCCAGCAGCACACGGGGACTAGCGGGCACAGTAAGTGGAGATACGCAGTATTTT | CASSTRGLAGTVSGDTQYF
TRBD2 | TRBJ2-3 | few | TRBV10-1 | TGCGCCAGCAGCCAGACTAGCGGGATGTCGAGAGATACGCAGTATTTT | CASSQTSGMSRDTQYF
NA | TRBJ2-5 | NA | TRBV12-3/TRBV12-4 | TGTGCCAGCAGCCCGACTAGGGGGGGGGAGACCCAGTACTTC | CASSPTRGGETQYF
NA | TRBJ2-7 | many | TRBV24-1 | TGTGCCACCTCGCAGGAGGGCGCCTACGAGCAGTACTTC | CATSQEGAYEQYF
TRBD1 | TRBJ1-6 | NA | TRBV6-6 | TGTGCCAGCACCCATCAATTTTCAGGGGGTTCCTATAATTCACCCCTCCACTTT | CASTHQFSGGSYNSPLHF
NA | TRBJ1-6 | NA | TRBV2 | TGTGCCAGCAGGGCAGGACAAGCTCGGCATGGCTCACCCCTCCACTTT | CASRAGQARHGSPLHF
NA | TRBJ1-5 | many | TRBV2 | TGTGCCAGCAATGAGCCGCCAAGAAATCAGCCCCAGCATTTT | CASNEPPRNQPQHF
TRBD2 | TRBJ2-1 | many | TRBV20-1 | TGCAGTGCTAGAGATTATAGCGGGAGGCGTCTTCGAAATGAGCAGTTCTTC | CSARDYSGRRLRNEQFF
NA | TRBJ2-7 | NA | TRBV3-1 | TGTGCCAGCAGCCCCTTGAGGGAGGCTCCCTACGAGCAGTACTTC | CASSPLREAPYEQYF
NA | TRBJ2-5 | NA | TRBV29-1 | TGCAGCGTTCACCGCCAGGGGACAGAGACCCAGTACTTC | CSVHRQGTETQYF
TRBD1 | TRBJ1-1 | many | TRBV20-1 | TGCAGTGCTAAAGGACAGGGGGCCACTGAAGCTTTCTTT | CSAKGQGATEAFF
NA | TRBJ1-5 | few | TRBV2 | TGTGCCAGCAGTGATCTGGAGGTCAATCAGCCCCAGCATTTT | CASSDLEVNQPQHF
NA | TRBJ2-2 | many | TRBV27 | TGTGCCAGCAGTTTAGTGAACACCGGGGAGCTGTTTTTT | CASSLVNTGELFF
NA | TRBJ1-1 | many | TRBV29-1 | TGCAGCGTAAGAGACCAGGGCACCATGAACACTGAAGCTTTCTTT | CSVRDQGTMNTEAFF
TRBD2 | TRBJ2-3 | NA | TRBV7-9 | TGTGCCAGCAGCTTGAGGCCTAGCGGGACAGATACGCAGTATTTT | CASSLRPSGTDTQYF
TRBD1 | TRBJ1-5 | many | TRBV10-3 | TGTGCCATCAGTGGGGGACAGGGATGGAATCAGCCCCAGCATTTT | CAISGGQGWNQPQHF
NA | TRBJ2-7 | NA | TRBV21-1 | TGTGCCAGCAGCAAAGAGACAGCCTACGAGCAGTACTTC | CASSKETAYEQYF
TRBD1 | TRBJ1-1 | few | TRBV24-1 | TGTGCCACCAGTGATTCCCCCGGGACAGGGAGCACTGAAGCTTTCTTT | CATSDSPGTGSTEAFF
NA | TRBJ1-2 | many | TRBV5-1 | TGCGCCAGCGTCGGGACATCGGGGAGCTATGGCTACACCTTC | CASVGTSGSYGYTF
TRBD1 | TRBJ2-1 | NA | TRBV7-9 | TGTGCCAGCAGCGGGCAGGGACAGGTCAACAATGAGCAGTTCTTC | CASSGQGQVNNEQFF
NA | TRBJ1-6 | NA | TRBV11-2 | TGTGCCAGCAGACGGACAGATAGCTCCTATAATTCACCCCTCCACTTT | CASRRTDSSYNSPLHF
NA | TRBJ2-1 | few | TRBV7-6 | TGTGCCAGCAGCTCGACACAACGACACAATGAGCAGTTCTTC | CASSSTQRHNEQFF